This T cell receptor beta chain derives from a study of OX40 agonist ivuxolimab in advanced cancers. Libraries were prepared by immunoSEQ multiplex PCR; TCRdb keeps only in-frame clonotypes and omits some of them. This sample has more than 90,000 clones, with around 80% found just once. Specimen: CD4+ or CD8+ T cells sorted from blood, collected in a trial of the OX40 agonist ivuxolimab. This receptor was obtained from an adult with an advanced solid tumor such as melanoma, head and neck, liver or kidney cancer.

The CDR3 DNA sequence: TGCGCCAGCAGCTTGGACAGACCAACTAATGAAAAACTGTTTTTT. Its translation: CASSLDRPTNEKLFF. The chain carries TRBV5-1 and TRBJ1-4, with D hard to call. V was trimmed by 0 bases and J by 0 bases, leaving 6 bases between them. Germline CDR1 SGHRS, CDR2 YFSETQ. The CDR3 contains 15 residues. Looking up the rest from reference TRBV5-1 and TRBJ1-4 gives the full variable domain: KAGVTQTPRYLIKTRGQQVTLSCSPISGHRSVSWYQQTPGQGLQFLFEYFSETQRNKGNFPGRFSGRQFSNSRSEMNVSTLELGDSALYLCASSLDRPTNEKLFFGSGTQLSVL.